In this sample, the clone carrying this T cell receptor beta chain turned up a few times. TCRdb independently ran MiXCR on the RT-PCR reads; one entry per CDR3 protein. The data contain 650,000 to 800,000 distinct CDR3 sequences, 12% to 15% of them seen just once; the ten biggest clones take up around 3.3%. CDR1 is SQVTM, CDR2 ANQGSEA, per germline. The CDR3 runs 13 residues. Between the trimmed V and J ends, which lost 7 bases and 0 bases, there was a span of 13 bases. This TCR was recovered from a female donor in good health, serving as a healthy control. The chain combines TRBV29-1 with TRBJ2-7, with D tentatively TRBD1 (6 bases). Sample: memory CD4+ T cells from blood. CDR3 nucleotide sequence: TGCAGCGCCCGGGACACCCACTCCTACGAGCAGTACTTC. This gives the protein CSARDTHSYEQYF.